The 4 T cell receptor beta chains below all came from one sample that was sequenced in a study of blood T cell repertoires in COVID-19. Sequenced by immunoSEQ multiplex PCR; TCRdb stores in-frame clones only, minus some. The repertoire holds 250,000 or so clones, with around 90% as singletons. Sequenced input: PBMCs or T cells enriched from blood (not recorded which). The receptors shown here come from a woman in her thirties with acute COVID-19.

CDR3 in amino acids: CASSLDREVTFF. The CDR3, as DNA: TGTGCCAGCAGTTTGGACAGGGAGGTAACTTTCTTT. V is TRBV28 and J is TRBJ1-1, with 8 nucleotides matching TRBD1. The J segment lost 12 bases and the V segment lost 3 bases, leaving 6 bases of the junction unmatched. Germline-derived CDR1 and CDR2 are MDHEN and SYDVKM. This CDR3 region has 12 residues.

This chain uses TRBV7-9 with TRBJ2-7; 11 bases match TRBD2. After removal of 6 bases from V and 3 bases from J, the junction contained 4 bases not matched to a gene. The CDR3 contains 14 residues. Per germline, CDR1 SEHNR and CDR2 FQNEAQ (reference sequence). The CDR3 DNA reads TGTGCCAGCAGTTCTAGCGGGAGGTTCTACGAGCAGTACTTC. Translating gives CASSSSGRFYEQYF.

The chain has TRBV3-1 (or the pseudogene TRBV3-2) and TRBJ1-1; 10 bases match TRBD1. Losses at the gene ends were 4 bases for V and 3 bases for J; bases not matched to a gene: 5. Germline V gives CDR1 LGHDT, CDR2 YNNKEL (reference sequence). This CDR3 contains 15 residues. Written as DNA, the CDR3 is TGTGCCAGCAGCCCCCGGGACAGGGGTGACACTGAAGCTTTCTTT. Translating gives CASSPRDRGDTEAFF.

The CDR3 here is CASSDPQRYGYTF. CDR3 coding DNA: TGTGCCAGCAGTGATCCCCAGAGGTATGGCTACACCTTC. V gene TRBV2 combines with J gene TRBJ1-2; D is undetermined. Germline lookup yields CDR1 SNHLY and CDR2 FYNNEI. V lost 3 bases to trimming and J lost 5 bases, with 10 bases between them. The CDR3 runs 13 residues.